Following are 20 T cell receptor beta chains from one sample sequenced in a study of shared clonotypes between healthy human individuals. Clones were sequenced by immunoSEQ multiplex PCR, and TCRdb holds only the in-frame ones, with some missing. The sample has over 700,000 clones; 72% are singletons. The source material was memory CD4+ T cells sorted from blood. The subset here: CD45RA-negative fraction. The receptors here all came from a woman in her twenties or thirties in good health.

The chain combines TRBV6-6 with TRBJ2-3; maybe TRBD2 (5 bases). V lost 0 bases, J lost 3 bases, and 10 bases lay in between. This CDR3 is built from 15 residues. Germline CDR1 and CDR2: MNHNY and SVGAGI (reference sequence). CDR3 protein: CASSYSRETTDTQYF. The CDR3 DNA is TGTGCCAGCAGTTACTCGAGGGAGACAACAGATACGCAGTATTTT.

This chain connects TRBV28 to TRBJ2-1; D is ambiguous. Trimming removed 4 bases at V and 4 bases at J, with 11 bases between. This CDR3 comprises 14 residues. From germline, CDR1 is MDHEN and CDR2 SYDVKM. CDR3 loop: CASSSGVPYNEQFF. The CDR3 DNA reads TGTGCCAGCAGTTCAGGAGTACCATACAATGAGCAGTTCTTC.

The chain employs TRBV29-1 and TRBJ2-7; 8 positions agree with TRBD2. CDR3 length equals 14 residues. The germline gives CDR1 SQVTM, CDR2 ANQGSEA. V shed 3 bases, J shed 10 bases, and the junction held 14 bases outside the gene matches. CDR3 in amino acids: CSVEGAGTSDQQYF. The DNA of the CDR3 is TGCAGCGTTGAGGGGGCCGGGACTAGTGATCAACAGTACTTC.

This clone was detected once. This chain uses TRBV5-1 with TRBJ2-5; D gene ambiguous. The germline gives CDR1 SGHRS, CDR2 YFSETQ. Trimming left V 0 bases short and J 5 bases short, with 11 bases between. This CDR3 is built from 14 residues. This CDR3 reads CASSLEKTPETQYF. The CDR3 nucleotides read TGCGCCAGCAGCTTGGAGAAGACACCGGAGACCCAGTACTTC.

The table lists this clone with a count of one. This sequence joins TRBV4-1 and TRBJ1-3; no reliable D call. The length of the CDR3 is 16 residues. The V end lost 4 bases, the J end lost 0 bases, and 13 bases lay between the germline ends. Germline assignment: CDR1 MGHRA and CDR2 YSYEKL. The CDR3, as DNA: TGCGCCAGCAGCCTGGACGGATCGAGCTCTGGAAACACCATATATTTT. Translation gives CASSLDGSSSGNTIYF.

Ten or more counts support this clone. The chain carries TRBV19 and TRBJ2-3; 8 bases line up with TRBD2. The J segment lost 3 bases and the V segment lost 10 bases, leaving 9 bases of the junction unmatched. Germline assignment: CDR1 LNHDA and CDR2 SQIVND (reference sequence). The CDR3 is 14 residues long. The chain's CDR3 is CAIRPSGSTDTQYF. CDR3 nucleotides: TGTGCCATCAGGCCGAGCGGGAGTACAGATACGCAGTATTTT.

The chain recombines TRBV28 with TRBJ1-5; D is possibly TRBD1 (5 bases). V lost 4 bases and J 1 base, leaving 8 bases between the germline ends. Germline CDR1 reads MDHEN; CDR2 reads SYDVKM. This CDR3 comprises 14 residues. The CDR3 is CASSSEGSNQPQHF. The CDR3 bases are TGTGCCAGCAGTTCCGAGGGGAGCAATCAGCCCCAGCATTTT. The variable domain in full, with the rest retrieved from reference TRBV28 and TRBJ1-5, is DVKVTQSSRYLVKRTGEKVFLECVQDMDHENMFWYRQDPGLGLRLIYFSYDVKMKEKGDIPEGYSVSREKKERFSLILESASTNQTSMYLCASSSEGSNQPQHFGDGTRLSIL.

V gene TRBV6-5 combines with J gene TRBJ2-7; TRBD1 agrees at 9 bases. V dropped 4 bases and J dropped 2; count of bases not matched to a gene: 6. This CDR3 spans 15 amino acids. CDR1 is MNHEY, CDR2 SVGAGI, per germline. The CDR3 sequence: CASSLQQGAAYEQYF. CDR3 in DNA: TGTGCCAGCAGTTTACAACAGGGGGCGGCCTACGAGCAGTACTTC.

The DNA for the CDR3 is TGTGCCAGCTCACCACCTGTAAGCGGGAGTTTCAGTGAGCAGTTCTTC. Translation gives CASSPPVSGSFSEQFF. The chain uses TRBV18 and TRBJ2-1, with 8 bases aligning to TRBD2. This CDR3 has 16 residues. Per the germline V gene, CDR1 is KGHSH and CDR2 is LQKENI. The ends lost 0 bases at V and 9 bases at J; junction bases unmatched: 10.

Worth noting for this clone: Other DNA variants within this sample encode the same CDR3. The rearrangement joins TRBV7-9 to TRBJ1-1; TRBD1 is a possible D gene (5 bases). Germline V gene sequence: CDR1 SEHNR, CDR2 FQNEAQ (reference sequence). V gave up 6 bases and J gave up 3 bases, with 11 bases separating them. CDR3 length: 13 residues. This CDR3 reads CASSLRGDTEAFF. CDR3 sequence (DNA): TGTGCCAGCAGTTTACGAGGGGACACTGAAGCTTTCTTT.

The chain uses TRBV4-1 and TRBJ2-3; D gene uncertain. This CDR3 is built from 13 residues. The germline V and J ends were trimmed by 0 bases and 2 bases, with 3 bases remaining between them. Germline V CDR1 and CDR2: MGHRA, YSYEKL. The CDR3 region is CASSQDPTDTQYF. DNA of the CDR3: TGCGCCAGCAGCCAAGACCCCACAGATACGCAGTATTTT.

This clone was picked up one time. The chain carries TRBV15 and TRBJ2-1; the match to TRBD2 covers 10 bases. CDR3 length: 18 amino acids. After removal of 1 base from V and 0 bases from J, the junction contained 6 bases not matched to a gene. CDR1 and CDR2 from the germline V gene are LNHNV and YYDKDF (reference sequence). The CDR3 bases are TGTGCCACCAGCAGAGGATCGCCTAGCGGGAGCTCCTACAATGAGCAGTTCTTC. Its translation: CATSRGSPSGSSYNEQFF.

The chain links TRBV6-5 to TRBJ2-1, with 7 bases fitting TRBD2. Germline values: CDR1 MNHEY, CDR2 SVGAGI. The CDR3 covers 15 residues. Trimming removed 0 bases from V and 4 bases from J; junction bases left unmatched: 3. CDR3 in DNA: TGTGCCAGCAGTTACTCGTCTAGCGGTTACAATGAGCAGTTCTTC. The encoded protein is CASSYSSSGYNEQFF.

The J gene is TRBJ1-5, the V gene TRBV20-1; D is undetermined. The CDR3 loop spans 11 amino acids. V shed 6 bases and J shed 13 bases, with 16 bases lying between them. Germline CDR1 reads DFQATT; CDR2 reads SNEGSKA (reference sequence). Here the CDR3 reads CSAISLDQQHF. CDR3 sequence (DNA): TGCAGTGCCATATCTCTAGACCAGCAGCATTTT.

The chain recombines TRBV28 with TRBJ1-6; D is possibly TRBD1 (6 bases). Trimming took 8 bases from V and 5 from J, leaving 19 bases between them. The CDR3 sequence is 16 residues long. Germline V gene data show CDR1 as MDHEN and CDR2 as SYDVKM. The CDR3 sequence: CASGQTGRGDNSPLHF. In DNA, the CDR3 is TGTGCCAGCGGCCAAACAGGCAGGGGAGATAATTCACCCCTCCACTTT. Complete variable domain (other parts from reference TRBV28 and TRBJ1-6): DVKVTQSSRYLVKRTGEKVFLECVQDMDHENMFWYRQDPGLGLRLIYFSYDVKMKEKGDIPEGYSVSREKKERFSLILESASTNQTSMYLCASGQTGRGDNSPLHFGNGTRLTVT.

For the CDR3, the DNA is TGTGCCAGCACAAATCCAGGGAACACTGAAGCTTTCTTT. It encodes CASTNPGNTEAFF. The V call is TRBV6-6, the J call TRBJ1-1; D unresolved. The V gene lost 7 bases and the J gene lost 1 base, with 10 bases spanning the gap. CDR1 is MNHNY, CDR2 SVGAGI, per germline (reference sequence). The CDR3 extends over 13 amino acids.

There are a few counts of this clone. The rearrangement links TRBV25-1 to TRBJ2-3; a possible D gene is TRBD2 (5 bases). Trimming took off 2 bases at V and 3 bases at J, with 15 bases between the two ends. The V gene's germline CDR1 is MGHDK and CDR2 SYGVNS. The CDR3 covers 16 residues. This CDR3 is CASSEEGRIWTDTQYF. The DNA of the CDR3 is TGTGCCAGCAGTGAAGAGGGAAGGATCTGGACAGATACGCAGTATTTT.

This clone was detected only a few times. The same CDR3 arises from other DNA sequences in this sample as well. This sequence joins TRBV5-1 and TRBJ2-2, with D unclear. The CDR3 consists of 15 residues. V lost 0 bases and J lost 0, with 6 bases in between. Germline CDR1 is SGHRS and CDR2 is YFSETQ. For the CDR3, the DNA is TGCGCCAGCAGCTTGGAAATTACGAACACCGGGGAGCTGTTTTTT. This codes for CASSLEITNTGELFF.

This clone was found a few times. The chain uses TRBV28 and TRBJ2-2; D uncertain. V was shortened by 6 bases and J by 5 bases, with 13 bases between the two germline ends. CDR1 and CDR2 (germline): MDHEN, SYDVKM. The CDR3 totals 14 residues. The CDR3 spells CASSRMGSTGELFF. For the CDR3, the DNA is TGTGCCAGCAGCCGAATGGGATCTACCGGGGAGCTGTTTTTT.

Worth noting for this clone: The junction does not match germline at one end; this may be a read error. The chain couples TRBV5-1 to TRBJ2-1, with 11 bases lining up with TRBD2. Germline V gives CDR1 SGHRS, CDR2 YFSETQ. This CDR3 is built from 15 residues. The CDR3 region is CASSRLAGSYNKQFF. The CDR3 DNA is TGCGCCAGCAGTAGACTAGCGGGGTCCTACAATAAGCAGTTCTTC.